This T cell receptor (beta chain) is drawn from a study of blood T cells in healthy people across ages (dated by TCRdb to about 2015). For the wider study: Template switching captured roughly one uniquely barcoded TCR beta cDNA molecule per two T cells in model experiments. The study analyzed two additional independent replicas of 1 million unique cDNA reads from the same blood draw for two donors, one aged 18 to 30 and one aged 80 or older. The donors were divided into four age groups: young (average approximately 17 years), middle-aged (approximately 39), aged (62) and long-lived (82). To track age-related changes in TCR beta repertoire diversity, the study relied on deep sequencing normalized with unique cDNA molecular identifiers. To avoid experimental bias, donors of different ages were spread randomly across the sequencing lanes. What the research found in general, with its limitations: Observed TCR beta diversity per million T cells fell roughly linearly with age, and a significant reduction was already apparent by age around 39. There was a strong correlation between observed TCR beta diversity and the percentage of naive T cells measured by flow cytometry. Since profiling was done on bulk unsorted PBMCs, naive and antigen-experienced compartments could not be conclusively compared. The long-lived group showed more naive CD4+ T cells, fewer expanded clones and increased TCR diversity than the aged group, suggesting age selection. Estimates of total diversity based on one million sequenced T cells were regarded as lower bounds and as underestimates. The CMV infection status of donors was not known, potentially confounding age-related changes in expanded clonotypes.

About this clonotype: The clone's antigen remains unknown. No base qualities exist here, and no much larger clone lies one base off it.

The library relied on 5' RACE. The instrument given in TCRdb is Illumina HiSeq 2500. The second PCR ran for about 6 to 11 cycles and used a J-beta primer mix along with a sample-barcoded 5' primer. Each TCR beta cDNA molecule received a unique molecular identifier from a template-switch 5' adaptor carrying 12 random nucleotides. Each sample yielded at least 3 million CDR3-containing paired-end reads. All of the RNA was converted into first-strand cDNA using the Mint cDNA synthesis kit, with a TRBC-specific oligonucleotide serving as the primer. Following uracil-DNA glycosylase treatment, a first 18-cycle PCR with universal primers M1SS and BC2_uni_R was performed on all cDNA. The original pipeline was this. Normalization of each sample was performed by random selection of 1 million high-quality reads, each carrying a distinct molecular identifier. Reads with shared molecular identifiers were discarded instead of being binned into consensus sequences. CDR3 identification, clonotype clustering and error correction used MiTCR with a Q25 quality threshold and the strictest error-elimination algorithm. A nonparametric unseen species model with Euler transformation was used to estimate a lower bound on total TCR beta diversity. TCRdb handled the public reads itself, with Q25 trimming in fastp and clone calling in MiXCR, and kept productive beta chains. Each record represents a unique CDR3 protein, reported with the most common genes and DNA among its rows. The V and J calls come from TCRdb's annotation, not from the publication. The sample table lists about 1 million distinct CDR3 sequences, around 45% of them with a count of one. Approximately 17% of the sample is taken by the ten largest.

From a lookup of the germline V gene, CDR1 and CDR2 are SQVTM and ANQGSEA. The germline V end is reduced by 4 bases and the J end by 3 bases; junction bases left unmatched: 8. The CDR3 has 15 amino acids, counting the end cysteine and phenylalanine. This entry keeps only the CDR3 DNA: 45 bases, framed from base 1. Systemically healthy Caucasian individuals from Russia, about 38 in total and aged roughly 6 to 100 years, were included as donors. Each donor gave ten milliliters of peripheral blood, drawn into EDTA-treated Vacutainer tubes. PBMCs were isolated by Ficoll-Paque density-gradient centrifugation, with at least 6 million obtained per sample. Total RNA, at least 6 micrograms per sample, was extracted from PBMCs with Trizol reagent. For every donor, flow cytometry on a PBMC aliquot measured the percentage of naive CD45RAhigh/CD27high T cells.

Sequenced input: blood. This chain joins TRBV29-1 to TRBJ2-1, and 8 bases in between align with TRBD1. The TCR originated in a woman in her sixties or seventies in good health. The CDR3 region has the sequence CSVGGGQGLYNEQFF. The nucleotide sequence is TGCAGCGTTGGGGGCGGACAGGGTCTCTACAATGAGCAGTTCTTC.